This T cell receptor beta chain was profiled in a study of T cells in Graves' hyperthyroidism and ophthalmopathy. Germline V gives CDR1 SNHLY, CDR2 FYNNEI. J gave up 5 bases and V 4 bases, and 12 bases lay outside the gene matches. This CDR3 contains 16 residues. The CDR3 regions of TCR beta were amplified from RNA transcripts. Primed by the HTBI set, a first-round RT-PCR was run on the TCR CDR3. MiXCR, run by TCRdb on the multiplex PCR reads, gives a single entry per CDR3 protein. This table holds some 320,000 distinct CDR3 sequences, around 15% found once. This clonotype has more than one count but fewer than ten.

Input material: blood. The receptor's source is a woman between 40 and 55 years old with Graves' ophthalmopathy. This chain connects TRBV2 to TRBJ2-7; 9 bases agree with TRBD1. CDR3 DNA: TGTGCCAGCAGTGTAGACCGGACAGGGGAGAAGAACGAGCAGTACTTC. Translated: CASSVDRTGEKNEQYF.